The clone carrying this T cell receptor (beta chain) showed up many times. What it recognizes is unknown. This specimen comes from a study of response to subunit inactivated influenza vaccine. Study-wide results and caveats: Authors suggested each seasonal influenza vaccination recruits few new T cells.

Germline V CDR1 and CDR2: DFQATT, SNEGSKA (reference sequence). The CDR3 has 14 amino acids. Germline trimming cut 3 bases from V and 9 bases from J; bases unmatched to any gene: 6. TCRdb passed the RT-PCR reads through MiXCR, listing each CDR3 protein once. Of 500,000 to 550,000 distinct CDR3 sequences in the sample, approximately 7.7% are singletons; the top ten hold around 13%. V gene TRBV20-1 combines with J gene TRBJ2-2; 11 nucleotides match TRBD1. Sequenced here: PBMCs from blood, sampled less than 30 months after vaccination. The sequence came from a man between 50 and 69 years old who received an inactivated influenza vaccine. In DNA, the CDR3 is TGCAGTGCTAGTGGGACAGGGGGAGGAAGGGAGCTGTTTTTT. It encodes CSASGTGGGRELFF.